This TCR beta chain was obtained from a study of human T cells and chemical hapten exposure. Indicated time point: patch test 2, 6 weeks after DPC sensitization. The treatment is: therapeutic diphenylcyclopropenone sensitization with weekly scalp DPC. RNA extraction used unfractionated whole blood as the source of total RNA. General study findings and limits: There were significantly more large CDR3 similarity clusters among expanded TCRs than among controls.

The CDR3 sequence is 14 residues long. Germline assignment: CDR1 SNHLY and CDR2 FYNNEI. The V gene lost 4 bases and the J gene lost 3 bases, with 9 bases spanning the gap. As to this clonotype: Its matching antigen is unknown.

Individual cDNA molecules in this library carried unique molecular identifiers. Original analysis: Across samples, TCR counts had a median of roughly 97,000 and ranged from about 23,224 to 700,000. Using its own MiXCR run on the RACE reads, TCRdb lists one record per CDR3 protein. The V and J calls reflect TCRdb's pipeline rather than the authors' work. Counted here are 95,000 or so distinct CDR3 sequences, approximately 10% occurring once; the ten biggest clones make up 2.5% to 4%. Here the sequenced sample was whole blood, taken in connection with sensitization to the hapten diphenylcyclopropenone (DPC). This clonotype was sampled from a woman in her 40s with alopecia areata. Some clones in this sample may be carry-over from other donors' samples. The genes are TRBV2 and TRBJ2-2; D not certain. The CDR3 spells CASSGRRDTGELFF. CDR3 DNA: TGTGCCAGCAGTGGCCGACGAGACACCGGGGAGCTGTTTTTT.